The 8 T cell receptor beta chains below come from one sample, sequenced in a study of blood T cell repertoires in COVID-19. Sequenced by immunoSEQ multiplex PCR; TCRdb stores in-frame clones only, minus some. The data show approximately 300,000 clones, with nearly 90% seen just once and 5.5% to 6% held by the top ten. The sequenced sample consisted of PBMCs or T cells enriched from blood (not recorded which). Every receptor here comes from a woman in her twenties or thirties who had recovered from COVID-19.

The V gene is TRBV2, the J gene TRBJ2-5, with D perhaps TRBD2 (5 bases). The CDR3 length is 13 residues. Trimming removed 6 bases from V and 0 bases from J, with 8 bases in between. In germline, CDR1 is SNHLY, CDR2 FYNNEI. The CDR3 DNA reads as TGTGCCAGCAGGTCGGGGTACCAAGAGACCCAGTACTTC. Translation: CASRSGYQETQYF. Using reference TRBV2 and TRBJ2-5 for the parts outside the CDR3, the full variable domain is EPEVTQTPSHQVTQMGQEVILRCVPISNHLYFYWYRQILGQKVEFLVSFYNNEISEKSEIFDDQFSVERPDGSNFTLKIRSTKLEDSAMYFCASRSGYQETQYFGPGTRLLVL.

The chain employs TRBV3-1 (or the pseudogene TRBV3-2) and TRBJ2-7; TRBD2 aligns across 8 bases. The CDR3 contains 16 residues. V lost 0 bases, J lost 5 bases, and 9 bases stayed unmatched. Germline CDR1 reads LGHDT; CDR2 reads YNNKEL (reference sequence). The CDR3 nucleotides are TGTGCCAGCAGCCAAGATCCAAGACTAGCGAGGCACGAGCAGTACTTC. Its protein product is CASSQDPRLARHEQYF.

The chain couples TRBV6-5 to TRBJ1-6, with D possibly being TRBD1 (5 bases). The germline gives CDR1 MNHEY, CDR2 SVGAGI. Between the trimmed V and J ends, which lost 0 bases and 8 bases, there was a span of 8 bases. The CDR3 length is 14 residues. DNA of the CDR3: TGTGCCAGCAGTTACTCTGGGGGGGATTCACCCCTCCACTTT. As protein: CASSYSGGDSPLHF.

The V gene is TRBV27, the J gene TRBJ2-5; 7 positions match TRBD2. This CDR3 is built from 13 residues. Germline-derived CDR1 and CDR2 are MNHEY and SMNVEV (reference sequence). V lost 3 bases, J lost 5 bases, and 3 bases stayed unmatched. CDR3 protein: CASSFGAGETQYF. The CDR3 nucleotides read TGTGCCAGCAGTTTTGGAGCGGGGGAGACCCAGTACTTC.

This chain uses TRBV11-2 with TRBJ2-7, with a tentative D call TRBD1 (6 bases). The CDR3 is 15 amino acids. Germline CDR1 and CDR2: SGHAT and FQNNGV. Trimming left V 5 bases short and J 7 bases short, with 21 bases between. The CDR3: CASSPSRQGSWEQYF. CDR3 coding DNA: TGTGCCAGCAGCCCAAGCAGGCAGGGGTCGTGGGAGCAGTACTTC. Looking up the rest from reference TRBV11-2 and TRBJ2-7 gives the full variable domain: EAGVAQSPRYKIIEKRQSVAFWCNPISGHATLYWYQQILGQGPKLLIQFQNNGVVDDSQLPKDRFSAERLKGVDSTLKIQPAKLEDSAVYLCASSPSRQGSWEQYFGPGTRLTVT.

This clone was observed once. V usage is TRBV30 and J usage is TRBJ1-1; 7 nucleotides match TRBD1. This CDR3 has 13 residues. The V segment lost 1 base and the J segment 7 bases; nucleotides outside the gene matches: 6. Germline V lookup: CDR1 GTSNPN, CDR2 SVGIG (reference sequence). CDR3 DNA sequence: TGTGCCTGGAGTGGCAGACAGGGTGATGAAGCTTTCTTT. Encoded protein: CAWSGRQGDEAFF.

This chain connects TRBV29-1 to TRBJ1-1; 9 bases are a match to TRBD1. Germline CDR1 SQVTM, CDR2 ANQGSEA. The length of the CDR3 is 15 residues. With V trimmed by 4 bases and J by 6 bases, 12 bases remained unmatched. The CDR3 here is CSVAGLRTGVPEAFF. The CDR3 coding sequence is TGCAGCGTTGCGGGCCTCAGGACAGGGGTGCCTGAAGCTTTCTTT.

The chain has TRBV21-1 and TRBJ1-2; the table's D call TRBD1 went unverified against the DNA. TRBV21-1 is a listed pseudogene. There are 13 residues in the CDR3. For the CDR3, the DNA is TGTGCCAGTCAAAAACCAGGGGGCGATGGCTACACCTTC. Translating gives CASQKPGGDGYTF.